The 9 T cell receptor beta chains presented below share a single source sample, sequenced in a study of radiotherapy plus CTLA-4 blockade in lung cancer. Profiled with immunoSEQ multiplex PCR; TCRdb holds only in-frame clones, not every one. The sample has roughly 88,000 clones; 83% are singletons. The specimen comprised peripheral blood, sampled from a patient treated with radiotherapy plus ipilimumab. The source is a human donor with non-small cell lung cancer who had stable disease on radiotherapy plus ipilimumab.

J is TRBJ1-6 and V is TRBV5-1; D not resolved. Germline V gene lookup returns CDR1 SGHRS and CDR2 YFSETQ. Trimming left V 0 bases short and J 9 bases short, with 10 bases between. The CDR3 sequence is 14 residues long. This chain's CDR3 is CASSLAAVASPLHF. DNA of the CDR3: TGCGCCAGCAGCTTGGCGGCAGTAGCTTCACCCCTCCACTTT.

DNA of the CDR3: TGTGCCAGCAGTGACACGCCTTATCAGCCCCAGCATTTT. Its translation: CASSDTPYQPQHF. The V call is TRBV2, the J call TRBJ1-5; D is unresolved. V lost 3 bases and J 5 bases, leaving 8 bases between the germline ends. CDR3 length: 13 residues. Looked up from germline, CDR1 is SNHLY and CDR2 is FYNNEI.

V usage is TRBV11-2 and J usage is TRBJ2-2; D gene uncertain. The germline gives CDR1 SGHAT, CDR2 FQNNGV. The CDR3 totals 13 residues. V was cut by 5 bases and J by 7 bases, with 11 bases left in between. This CDR3 reads CASSPRWDGELFF. CDR3 sequence (DNA): TGTGCCAGCAGCCCGAGGTGGGACGGGGAGCTGTTTTTT.

The chain is built from TRBV5-1 and TRBJ1-6; D is ambiguous. V was clipped by 2 bases and J by 10 bases, with 10 bases between them. The CDR3 loop spans 13 amino acids. Germline CDR1 SGHRS, CDR2 YFSETQ. CDR3 DNA: TGCGCCAGCAGCTTTGGAGATGTGTCACCCCTCCACTTT. It translates to CASSFGDVSPLHF. Filled out from reference TRBV5-1 and TRBJ1-6, the complete variable domain reads KAGVTQTPRYLIKTRGQQVTLSCSPISGHRSVSWYQQTPGQGLQFLFEYFSETQRNKGNFPGRFSGRQFSNSRSEMNVSTLELGDSALYLCASSFGDVSPLHFGNGTRLTVT.

Worth noting for this clone: Other nucleotide sequences from this sample produce the same CDR3. The chain uses TRBV28 and TRBJ1-1; no definite D call. V shed 7 bases and J shed 0 bases, with 9 bases lying between them. CDR1 is MDHEN, CDR2 SYDVKM, per germline. There are 13 residues in the CDR3. The CDR3 here is CASNGRMNTEAFF. The CDR3 DNA reads as TGTGCCAGCAACGGCAGAATGAACACTGAAGCTTTCTTT.

The gene calls are TRBV14 and TRBJ1-2; D unclear. Trimming removed 0 bases at V and 13 bases at J, with 15 bases between. CDR1 and CDR2 from the germline V gene are SGHDN and FVKESK. This CDR3 has 13 residues. This CDR3 reads CASSQDLRQAGTF. The CDR3 nucleotides are TGTGCCAGCAGCCAAGACCTCAGGCAAGCCGGCACCTTC.

This clone turned up a few times. This sequence joins TRBV7-9 and TRBJ2-3, with D unclear. Germline V gene sequence: CDR1 SEHNR, CDR2 FQNEAQ (reference sequence). The CDR3 spans 15 residues. The germline V and J ends were trimmed by 5 bases and 8 bases, with 20 bases remaining between them. The CDR3 loop reads CASSGRSPISPTQYF. Here the CDR3 DNA reads TGTGCCAGCAGCGGACGGAGTCCCATCTCACCTACGCAGTATTTT.

The chain joins TRBV2 to TRBJ2-6; a possible D gene is TRBD2 (5 bases). The CDR3 is made up of 15 amino acids. Trimming removed 3 bases at V and 2 bases at J, with 8 bases between. Germline CDR1 SNHLY, CDR2 FYNNEI. CDR3 nucleotide sequence: TGTGCCAGCAGTGATAGAGGGACTGGGGCCAACGTCCTGACTTTC. It translates to CASSDRGTGANVLTF.

This clone was detected a few times. The chain carries TRBV6-6 and TRBJ1-4; D may be TRBD1 (5 bases). This CDR3 is built from 15 residues. The germline V gene encodes CDR1 MNHNY and CDR2 SVGAGI (reference sequence). V was trimmed by 0 bases and J by 8 bases, leaving 13 bases between them. CDR3 DNA sequence: TGTGCCAGCAGTTACTCGATGACAGCCGGGGAAAAACTGTTTTTT. Amino acid sequence: CASSYSMTAGEKLFF.